Below are 26 T cell receptor beta chains sequenced from a single sample in a study of type 1 regulatory T cells. Study-level points and caveats: Type 1 regulatory T cells had a more restricted TCR repertoire than non-type 1 regulatory T cells.

One entry per CDR3 protein results from TCRdb running MiXCR on the reads. This sample carries roughly 71,000 distinct CDR3 sequences, roughly 20% of them seen once, and the ten largest clones take under 8.5%. Their recognized antigens are unknown. Sequenced sample: cultured type 1 regulatory T (Tr1) cells, either the whole culture or a sorted fraction (not recorded which). These receptors all stem from a human donor in good health.

This clonotype has only a few counts. This chain uses TRBV5-1 with TRBJ1-1, with TRBD1 matching over 8 bases. Germline V gives CDR1 SGHRS, CDR2 YFSETQ. V shed 4 bases and J 3 bases; nucleotides not matched to a gene: 8. The length of the CDR3 is 15 residues. CDR3 sequence reads: CASSIGQGEYTEAFF. In DNA, the CDR3 is TGCGCCAGCAGCATCGGACAGGGAGAGTACACTGAAGCTTTCTTT.

This clonotype was observed a handful of times. V is TRBV20-1 and J is TRBJ2-7, with 10 bases matching TRBD1. This CDR3 contains 14 residues. Losses at the gene ends were 4 bases for V and 2 bases for J; bases not matched to a gene: 5. Germline CDR1 DFQATT, CDR2 SNEGSKA (reference sequence). CDR3 sequence (DNA): TGCAGTGCTACCGGGACAGGGGTCCCCTACGAGCAGTACTTC. It codes for CSATGTGVPYEQYF.

This clonotype was detected a few times. The chain uses TRBV27 and TRBJ1-5; no firm D call. Trimming stripped 5 bases from V and 7 bases from J, with 12 bases between. Germline assignment: CDR1 MNHEY and CDR2 SMNVEV (reference sequence). The CDR3 runs to 13 residues. The CDR3 loop reads CASSPTRRQPQHF. CDR3 DNA sequence: TGTGCCAGCAGTCCCACTCGGCGACAGCCCCAGCATTTT.

This chain uses TRBV2 with TRBJ2-3, with D unclear. Trimming cost V 8 bases and J 2 bases, with 11 bases left between them. Germline-derived CDR1 and CDR2 are SNHLY and FYNNEI. This CDR3 has 13 residues. The CDR3 sequence is CASVRLSTDTQYF. CDR3 nucleotide sequence: TGTGCCAGCGTCCGGCTGTCCACAGATACGCAGTATTTT.

This clonotype was detected a few times. The V gene is TRBV5-1, the J gene TRBJ2-3; 9 positions match TRBD2. The CDR3 extends over 19 amino acids. The germline gives CDR1 SGHRS, CDR2 YFSETQ. V was clipped by 0 bases and J by 0 bases; unmatched bases: 11. The DNA of the CDR3 is TGCGCCAGCAGCTTGGCTTCGGCTAGCGGGATGGGTAGCACAGATACGCAGTATTTT. Translating gives CASSLASASGMGSTDTQYF.

This clonotype was recorded a few times. This rearrangement joins TRBV12-3 or TRBV12-4 to TRBJ2-7; a weak D match, TRBD1 (6 bases). CDR3 size: 14 residues. V dropped 5 bases and J dropped 11 bases, with 22 bases sitting between them. CDR3 region: CASSLTTRGGEEYF. Here the CDR3 DNA reads TGTGCCAGCAGTCTCACTACACGAGGGGGAGAGGAGTACTTC.

There are a few counts of this clonotype. The rearrangement links TRBV7-9 to TRBJ2-1; D possibly corresponds to TRBD2 (6 bases). Trimming cost V 5 bases and J 10 bases, with 12 bases left between them. CDR3 size: 12 residues. Germline lookup yields CDR1 SEHNR and CDR2 FQNEAQ (reference sequence). In nucleotides, the CDR3 is TGTGCCAGCAGCCTAATGGGAGGAGAGCAGTTCTTC. This translates into CASSLMGGEQFF.

A single count supports this clonotype. This chain connects TRBV6-2 or TRBV6-3 to TRBJ1-5; 7 positions agree with TRBD1. V lost 1 base to trimming and J lost 3 bases; unmatched junction nucleotides: 3. The CDR3 contains 15 residues. Germline CDR1 and CDR2: MNHEY and SVGEGT. For the CDR3, the DNA is TGTGCCAGCAGTTACTTTACAGGGGACAATCAGCCCCAGCATTTT. This translates into CASSYFTGDNQPQHF.

The chain links TRBV12-3 or TRBV12-4 to TRBJ2-7; 9 positions agree with TRBD1. CDR3 length: 15 residues. The V segment lost 7 bases and the J segment 1 base; nucleotides outside the gene matches: 8. CDR3: CASTNTGGLSYEQYF. CDR3 bases: TGTGCCAGCACCAACACAGGGGGCTTATCCTACGAGCAGTACTTC.

The chain recombines TRBV5-6 with TRBJ2-3, with unresolved D. Looked up from germline, CDR1 is SGHDT and CDR2 is YYEEEE. The germline V and J ends were trimmed by 1 base and 9 bases, with 18 bases remaining between them. CDR3 size: 15 residues. The CDR3 DNA is TGTGCCAGCAGCTTGAGAACGACTGCCAGTGAGACGCAGTATTTT. Residues: CASSLRTTASETQYF.

The chain joins TRBV15 to TRBJ2-1; 7 bases map to TRBD2. The CDR3 is 15 amino acids. Per the germline V gene, CDR1 is LNHNV and CDR2 is YYDKDF (reference sequence). Germline trimming cut 1 base from V and 1 base from J; bases unmatched to any gene: 1. The CDR3 loop reads CATSRAGGSYNEQFF. For the CDR3, the DNA is TGTGCCACCAGCAGAGCGGGGGGTTCCTACAATGAGCAGTTCTTC.

This sequence joins TRBV28 and TRBJ2-1; no clear D. The CDR3 is made up of 14 amino acids. Germline V gene data show CDR1 as MDHEN and CDR2 as SYDVKM. V shed 3 bases and J shed 2 bases, with 8 bases lying between them. CDR3 loop: CASSLGRPYNEQFF. The DNA of the CDR3 is TGTGCCAGCAGTTTGGGCCGTCCCTACAATGAGCAGTTCTTC.

The V gene is TRBV4-2, the J gene TRBJ2-7, with D uncertain. There are 14 residues in the CDR3. CDR1 and CDR2 (germline): LGHNA, YNFKEQ. V was pared by 1 base and J by 0 bases, with 7 bases between. CDR3 protein: CASSQVPLSYEQYF. The CDR3 DNA reads TGTGCCAGCAGCCAAGTACCCCTCTCCTACGAGCAGTACTTC.

This clonotype was counted between two and nine times. V and J are TRBV7-3 and TRBJ2-3; D gene unclear. Trimming stripped 5 bases from V and 3 bases from J, with 12 bases between. The V gene's germline CDR1 is SGHTA and CDR2 FQGTGA. The CDR3 sequence is 14 residues long. The CDR3 sequence is CASSPVVRTDTQYF. The DNA of the CDR3 is TGTGCCAGCAGCCCGGTGGTCCGGACAGATACGCAGTATTTT.

Many counts were recorded for this clonotype. This chain uses TRBV20-1 with TRBJ2-3; perhaps TRBD1 as D (5 bases). Trimming pared 3 bases from V and 5 bases from J, leaving 21 bases between. The CDR3 runs to 16 residues. Germline CDR1 reads DFQATT; CDR2 reads SNEGSKA (reference sequence). The CDR3 sequence: CSASPLGVRGGDTQYF. The CDR3 DNA sequence: TGCAGTGCTAGCCCGTTAGGGGTTAGGGGCGGAGATACGCAGTATTTT.

The CDR3 bases are TGCAGCGTGTCCGGAATAGCGCGGGACACTGAAGCTTTCTTT. This translates into CSVSGIARDTEAFF. The genes are TRBV29-1 and TRBJ1-1; the D is unclear. V lost 6 bases and J 3 bases, leaving 17 bases between the germline ends. From germline, CDR1 is SQVTM and CDR2 ANQGSEA. CDR3 size: 14 residues.

This clonotype was observed many times. This rearrangement joins TRBV9 to TRBJ1-2; perhaps TRBD1 as D (6 bases). The V end was cut by 0 bases, the J end by 8 bases, with 11 bases between. CDR1 SGDLS and CDR2 YYNGEE come from the germline V gene. The CDR3 loop spans 13 amino acids. CDR3 in DNA: TGTGCCAGCAGCGTAGCCGGGGGGGCCGGCTACACCTTC. Amino acids: CASSVAGGAGYTF.

Only a few counts were recorded for this clonotype. The V gene is TRBV7-6, the J gene TRBJ1-2, with D maybe TRBD1 (6 bases). The CDR3 is 13 amino acids. Trimming left V 3 bases short and J 6 bases short, with 11 bases between. Germline values: CDR1 SGHVS, CDR2 FNYEAQ. CDR3: CASSFVTGNGYTF. The CDR3 nucleotides read TGTGCCAGCAGCTTCGTAACAGGGAATGGCTACACCTTC.

J is TRBJ2-7 and V is TRBV12-3 or TRBV12-4; tentatively, D is TRBD1 (6 bases). The germline V and J ends were trimmed by 4 bases and 0 bases, with 10 bases remaining between them. This CDR3 has 14 amino acids. This CDR3 is CASSSGAISYEQYF. The CDR3 bases are TGTGCCAGCAGTTCAGGGGCGATCTCCTACGAGCAGTACTTC.

The chain employs TRBV20-1 and TRBJ1-5; possibly TRBD1 for D (5 bases). V lost 1 base, J lost 2 bases, and 15 bases lay in between. CDR1 and CDR2 from the germline V gene are DFQATT and SNEGSKA (reference sequence). The CDR3 totals 16 residues. The CDR3 DNA reads as TGCAGTGCTAGAGTGGCAGGGATCCGTGGCAATCAGCCCCAGCATTTT. Translating it yields CSARVAGIRGNQPQHF.

This clonotype was detected only a few times. The rearrangement links TRBV10-3 to TRBJ2-7; a possible D gene is TRBD1 (6 bases). In germline, CDR1 is ENHRY, CDR2 SYGVKD. The CDR3 loop spans 17 amino acids. The V end lost 3 bases, the J end lost 0 bases, and 18 bases lay between the germline ends. CDR3 protein: CAISEGRGGVSSYEQYF. The CDR3 nucleotides read TGTGCCATCAGTGAAGGCCGAGGGGGTGTGAGCTCCTACGAGCAGTACTTC.

The chain has TRBV20-1 and TRBJ2-1, with 9 bases identical to TRBD2. CDR3 size: 15 residues. Unmatched junction bases numbered 10, after V lost 2 bases and J lost 8 bases. The germline CDR1 and CDR2 sequences are DFQATT and SNEGSKA (reference sequence). This CDR3 is CSARLAGGPVYEQFF. The CDR3 coding sequence is TGCAGTGCTAGACTGGCGGGAGGGCCGGTTTATGAGCAGTTCTTC.

The chain uses TRBV7-8 and TRBJ1-5; D may be TRBD1 (5 bases). The CDR3 loop spans 13 amino acids. V was trimmed by 5 bases and J by 7 bases, leaving 12 bases between them. Germline V lookup: CDR1 SGHVS, CDR2 FQNEAQ. The CDR3, as DNA: TGTGCCAGCAGCCGGCCAGGGAAGCAGCCCCAGCATTTT. It encodes CASSRPGKQPQHF.

This clonotype was detected many times. V usage is TRBV6-5 and J usage is TRBJ2-2; 13 positions agree with TRBD2. Germline lookup yields CDR1 MNHEY and CDR2 SVGAGI. This CDR3 has 20 residues. The ends lost 7 bases at V and 4 bases at J; junction bases unmatched: 18. CDR3 sequence: CASKARTALAGGPITGELFF. For the CDR3, the DNA is TGTGCCAGCAAGGCCCGTACGGCACTAGCGGGAGGGCCCATCACCGGGGAGCTGTTTTTT.

Regarding this clonotype: At one of its ends the junction is not consistent with the germline gene, which may arise from a read error. CDR3 protein: CVTSRETGPRGYTF. The DNA of the CDR3 is TGTGTCACCAGCAGAGAGACAGGGCCGAGGGGCTACACCTTC. V and J are TRBV15 and TRBJ1-2; 7 nucleotides agree with TRBD1. The germline CDR1 and CDR2 sequences are LNHNV and YYDKDF (reference sequence). This CDR3 has 14 amino acids.

The J gene is TRBJ2-7, the V gene TRBV18; no definite D call. There are 13 residues in the CDR3. CDR1 is KGHSH and CDR2 is LQKENI in the germline V gene. The V end lost 4 bases, the J end lost 2 bases, and 9 bases lay between the germline ends. The CDR3 bases are TGTGCCAGCTCACGTCCTAACGCCTACGAGCAGTACTTC. Protein product: CASSRPNAYEQYF. The entire variable domain, with the rest obtained from reference TRBV18 and TRBJ2-7, is as follows: NAGVMQNPRHLVRRRGQEARLRCSPMKGHSHVYWYRQLPEEGLKFMVYLQKENIIDESGMPKERFSAEFPKEGPSILRIQQVVRGDSAAYFCASSRPNAYEQYFGPGTRLTVT.